Each of the 11 T cell receptor beta chains below was sequenced from the same sample in a study of T cells in Graves' hyperthyroidism and ophthalmopathy. Template material for amplifying TCR beta CDR3 regions consisted of RNA transcripts. With the HTBI primer set, the TCR CDR3 went through a first round of RT-PCR. TCRdb itself ran the multiplex PCR reads through MiXCR, one entry per CDR3 protein. Seen here are some 600,000 distinct CDR3 sequences, approximately 15% observed once, and the top ten hold less than 6%. The specimen was blood. These receptors all come from a woman between 25 and 40 years old with Graves' hyperthyroidism that later progressed to Graves' ophthalmopathy.

The chain carries TRBV6-5 and TRBJ1-3; D is unclear. The ends were cut back, 2 bases at V and 8 bases at J, with 13 bases in the middle. Germline CDR1 and CDR2: MNHEY and SVGAGI. The CDR3 contains 14 residues. CDR3 DNA: TGTGCCAGCAGTTACCGATTCCTTGGGTACACCATATATTTT. Its translation is CASSYRFLGYTIYF.

This clonotype was counted at least ten times. The J gene is TRBJ2-7, the V gene TRBV6-2 or TRBV6-3; D possibly corresponds to TRBD1 (6 bases). Trimming stripped 3 bases from V and 3 bases from J, with 18 bases between. The CDR3 covers 16 residues. CDR1 and CDR2 (germline): MNHEY, SVGEGT. For the CDR3, the DNA is TGTGCCAGCAGTTATTCCCGGGACACGCTTCTCTACGAGCAGTACTTC. Translating it yields CASSYSRDTLLYEQYF.

This clonotype was detected ten times or more. J is TRBJ2-2 and V is TRBV19, with 8 bases identical to TRBD2. This CDR3 has 15 residues. Germline V gene sequence: CDR1 LNHDA, CDR2 SQIVND (reference sequence). Germline trimming cut 6 bases from V and 1 base from J; bases unmatched to any gene: 4. CDR3: CASRLSGMNTGELFF. The CDR3 region has the DNA TGTGCCAGTAGACTTAGCGGGATGAACACCGGGGAGCTGTTTTTT.

This clonotype was seen many times. This chain's CDR3 is CASKGHPNTEAFF. In DNA form, the CDR3 reads TGCGCCAGCAAGGGACACCCGAACACTGAAGCTTTCTTT. The chain couples TRBV5-1 to TRBJ1-1; D may be TRBD1 (6 bases). The germline CDR1 and CDR2 sequences are SGHRS and YFSETQ. V was shortened by 6 bases and J by 1 base, with 10 bases between the two germline ends. The CDR3 consists of 13 residues.

The chain carries TRBV9 and TRBJ1-3; a possible D gene is TRBD1 (5 bases). CDR3 length: 16 residues. CDR1 SGDLS and CDR2 YYNGEE come from the germline V gene. Trimming stripped 4 bases from V and 0 bases from J, with 14 bases between. This CDR3 reads CASSTSPGLSGNTIYF. CDR3 bases: TGTGCCAGCAGCACTTCACCGGGACTCTCTGGAAACACCATATATTTT.

This clonotype was counted at least ten times. The gene calls are TRBV6-1 and TRBJ1-3, with 7 bases aligning to TRBD1. Germline V gene lookup returns CDR1 MNHNS and CDR2 SASEGT. The CDR3 sequence is 13 residues long. V lost 5 bases, J lost 2 bases, and 0 bases stayed unmatched. The chain's CDR3 is CASSTGAGNTIYF. CDR3 in DNA: TGTGCCAGCAGTACAGGGGCTGGAAACACCATATATTTT.

The CDR3 is CASSFDAYGYTF. Written as DNA, the CDR3 is TGTGCCAGCAGTTTTGACGCCTATGGCTACACCTTC. V gene TRBV28 combines with J gene TRBJ1-2; no clear D gene. The CDR3 runs 12 residues. The V gene's germline CDR1 is MDHEN and CDR2 SYDVKM. Trimming cost V 3 bases and J 4 bases, with 6 bases left between them.

This clonotype was found a few times. The chain links TRBV28 to TRBJ2-2; either TRBD1 or TRBD2 may fit D (7 bases each). This CDR3 spans 16 amino acids. Looked up from germline, CDR1 is MDHEN and CDR2 is SYDVKM. With 4 bases removed from V and 14 bases from J, the gap between germline ends came to 26 bases. The CDR3 DNA follows: TGTGCCAGCAGTTCTGACCCCGGCGTACAGGGGAGGGGACTGTTTTTT. Translation: CASSSDPGVQGRGLFF.

This clonotype was seen at least ten times. V and J are TRBV30 and TRBJ1-1, with 7 bases that match TRBD1. Germline-derived CDR1 and CDR2 are GTSNPN and SVGIG (reference sequence). This CDR3 has 14 residues. The ends lost 0 bases at V and 3 bases at J; junction bases unmatched: 4. CDR3 residues: CAWSVGQGDTEAFF. CDR3 bases: TGTGCCTGGAGTGTGGGCCAGGGGGACACTGAAGCTTTCTTT. Full variable domain (remainder filled in from reference TRBV30 and TRBJ1-1): SQTIHQWPATLVQPVGSPLSLECTVEGTSNPNLYWYRQAAGRGLQLLFYSVGIGQISSEVPQNLSASRPQDRQFILSSKKLLLSDSGFYLCAWSVGQGDTEAFFGQGTRLTVV.

This clonotype was seen many times. The rearrangement links TRBV12-5 to TRBJ2-2; D is possibly TRBD1 (6 bases). Germline loops: CDR1 LGHNT, CDR2 FRNRAP. With 3 bases removed from V and 0 bases from J, the gap between germline ends came to 17 bases. The CDR3 consists of 18 residues. Written as DNA, the CDR3 is TGTGCTAGTGGTTTTCGTCCCGGGACAAATTCGAACACCGGGGAGCTGTTTTTT. Its translation: CASGFRPGTNSNTGELFF.

As to this clonotype: A much larger clone lies one base from this, so it may be a read error. The V call is TRBV19, the J call TRBJ2-1; TRBD1 matches 11 bases. V was clipped by 10 bases and J by 2 bases; unmatched bases: 7. Germline V gene data show CDR1 as LNHDA and CDR2 as SQIVND (reference sequence). This CDR3 has 15 amino acids. CDR3 protein: CANTPDRGPYNEQFF. As DNA, the CDR3 is TGTGCCAATACCCCGGACAGGGGGCCCTACAATGAGCAGTTCTTC.